The 22 T cell receptor beta chains listed next were all sequenced from one sample in a study of CD8+ T cells in alopecia areata. Sequencing used cDNA as its template, made by extracting RNA and reverse transcribing it. Generated by immunoSEQ multiplex PCR, the TCRdb table keeps only in-frame clones and is missing some. The table records about 69,000 clones, roughly 60% of them present only once. Sequencing was performed on CD8+ T cells sorted from blood, taken at week 0. The receptors were sampled from a human donor with alopecia areata.

The V gene is TRBV15, the J gene TRBJ1-4; D remains unclear. Germline lookup yields CDR1 LNHNV and CDR2 YYDKDF (reference sequence). The CDR3 length is 16 residues. Trimming pared 6 bases from V and 6 bases from J, leaving 20 bases between. In DNA, the CDR3 is TGTGCCACCAGGAAAGCGGGGAAACGGAATGATGAAAAACTGTTTTTT. Amino acid sequence: CATRKAGKRNDEKLFF.

CDR3 protein: CAWSLGGGPYNEQFF. The CDR3 nucleotides read TGTGCCTGGAGCCTGGGGGGAGGGCCGTACAATGAGCAGTTCTTC. The chain combines TRBV30 with TRBJ2-1; 7 positions agree with TRBD2. V lost 3 bases to trimming and J lost 4 bases; unmatched junction nucleotides: 9. Germline CDR1 and CDR2: GTSNPN and SVGIG (reference sequence). The length of the CDR3 is 15 residues.

This clone showed up just a few times. This sequence joins TRBV28 and TRBJ1-1, with a weak D call TRBD1 (5 bases). Trimming shortened V by 2 bases and J by 4 bases, and 11 bases separated the two germline ends. CDR1 MDHEN and CDR2 SYDVKM come from the germline V gene. The CDR3 totals 14 residues. The CDR3 bases are TGTGCCAGCAGTTTAGGGGCGGGGGTCACTGAAGCTTTCTTT. Residues: CASSLGAGVTEAFF. Drawing the rest from reference TRBV28 and TRBJ1-1, the complete variable domain is DVKVTQSSRYLVKRTGEKVFLECVQDMDHENMFWYRQDPGLGLRLIYFSYDVKMKEKGDIPEGYSVSREKKERFSLILESASTNQTSMYLCASSLGAGVTEAFFGQGTRLTVV.

This clone was counted only a few times. J is TRBJ2-7 and V is TRBV5-1; 13 nucleotides match TRBD2. The length of the CDR3 is 14 residues. Germline loops: CDR1 SGHRS, CDR2 YFSETQ. V lost 3 bases and J lost 7; bases outside the gene matches: 4. For the CDR3, the DNA is TGCGCCAGCAGCTGGACTAGCGGGAGTGGTGAGCAGTACTTC. Translated, it gives CASSWTSGSGEQYF.

This clone was seen a few times. CDR3: CASRGEGLARLAKNIQYF. CDR3 in DNA: TGTGCCAGCAGGGGCGAAGGGTTAGCAAGACTAGCCAAAAACATTCAGTACTTC. J is TRBJ2-4 and V is TRBV28; D ambiguous. V lost 6 bases and J lost 0, with 21 bases in between. Germline CDR1 is MDHEN and CDR2 is SYDVKM. The CDR3 consists of 18 residues.

The rearrangement uses TRBV11-2 and TRBJ2-1; D is possibly TRBD1 or TRBD2 (6 bases each). Germline V lookup: CDR1 SGHAT, CDR2 FQNNGV. V was pared by 3 bases and J by 6 bases, with 12 bases between. The CDR3 has 14 amino acids. DNA for the CDR3: TGTGCCAGCAGCTTCCAAGGGGGGCTCAATGAGCAGTTCTTC. This codes for CASSFQGGLNEQFF. The variable domain in full, with the rest retrieved from reference TRBV11-2 and TRBJ2-1, is EAGVAQSPRYKIIEKRQSVAFWCNPISGHATLYWYQQILGQGPKLLIQFQNNGVVDDSQLPKDRFSAERLKGVDSTLKIQPAKLEDSAVYLCASSFQGGLNEQFFGPGTRLTVL.

The chain uses TRBV4-2 and TRBJ1-5; D is unclear. The CDR3 covers 18 residues. CDR1 and CDR2 (germline): LGHNA, YNFKEQ. Trimming cost V 1 base and J 7 bases, with 23 bases left between them. The CDR3 coding sequence is TGTGCCAGCAGCCAAGTTCCTCCAACCGAATCTAGGATCCAGCCCCAGCATTTT. This codes for CASSQVPPTESRIQPQHF.

The V gene is TRBV30, the J gene TRBJ2-7, with D unresolved. The CDR3 consists of 13 residues. The V gene's germline CDR1 is GTSNPN and CDR2 SVGIG (reference sequence). V lost 0 bases to trimming and J lost 3 bases, with 9 bases between them. As DNA, the CDR3 is TGTGCCTGGAGTGTACTCGACGGCTACGAGCAGTACTTC. As protein: CAWSVLDGYEQYF.

The chain carries TRBV5-7 and TRBJ2-1, with 9 positions matching TRBD1. TRBV5-7 is placed among ORFs of uncertain function. V lost 5 bases to trimming and J lost 8 bases; unmatched junction nucleotides: 17. CDR3 size: 17 residues. Here the CDR3 reads CASSQAAGTGIRYEQFF. In DNA, the CDR3 is TGTGCCAGCAGTCAAGCCGCCGGGACAGGGATTCGGTATGAGCAGTTCTTC.

This clone was found a few times. The genes are TRBV19 and TRBJ1-1; D perhaps matches TRBD1 (6 bases). Trimming shortened V by 1 base and J by 1 base, and 10 bases separated the two germline ends. Germline loops: CDR1 LNHDA, CDR2 SQIVND (reference sequence). The CDR3 has 15 residues. The CDR3 is CASSIAQGPNTEAFF. In DNA form, the CDR3 reads TGTGCCAGTAGTATAGCACAGGGCCCGAACACTGAAGCTTTCTTT.

The chain links TRBV4-1 to TRBJ2-3; possibly TRBD2 for D (6 bases). Germline lookup yields CDR1 MGHRA and CDR2 YSYEKL. V lost 3 bases and J lost 1, with 14 bases in between. The CDR3 loop spans 16 amino acids. CDR3 bases: TGCGCCAGCAGCCACTATCGTGGAGGGGGCACAGATACGCAGTATTTT. As protein: CASSHYRGGGTDTQYF.

The chain employs TRBV29-1 and TRBJ2-3, with D perhaps given as TRBD1 or TRBD2 (5 bases each). CDR1 and CDR2 from the germline V gene are SQVTM and ANQGSEA. Trimming cost V 6 bases and J 4 bases, with 23 bases left between them. This CDR3 is 16 amino acids long. CDR3 nucleotide sequence: TGCAGCGTAGACTTCCCCGGGACGCTTCGGGCAGATACGCAGTATTTT. Residues: CSVDFPGTLRADTQYF.

The genes are TRBV7-2 and TRBJ2-3; D possibly corresponds to TRBD2 (7 bases). V was pared by 3 bases and J by 2 bases, with 9 bases between. Germline V gives CDR1 SGHTA, CDR2 FQGNSA. The length of the CDR3 is 14 residues. This chain's CDR3 is CASSLGGLTDTQYF. CDR3 coding DNA: TGTGCCAGCAGCTTGGGGGGGCTCACAGATACGCAGTATTTT.

The chain is built from TRBV25-1 and TRBJ1-4, with 7 bases identical to TRBD1. Trimming at V came to 4 bases and at J to 0 bases, leaving 5 bases not matched to a gene. The germline V gene encodes CDR1 MGHDK and CDR2 SYGVNS. The CDR3 is 16 residues long. The chain's CDR3 is CASSADRYSTNEKLFF. The CDR3 DNA reads as TGTGCCAGCAGTGCGGACAGGTACTCAACTAATGAAAAACTGTTTTTT.

The chain carries TRBV5-1 and TRBJ2-6; 13 bases agree with TRBD2. Germline-derived CDR1 and CDR2 are SGHRS and YFSETQ. Trimming took 3 bases from V and 3 from J; bases not matched to a gene: 9. The CDR3 contains 19 residues. The chain's CDR3 is CASSSQLAGGPFGANVLTF. The CDR3 DNA sequence: TGCGCCAGCAGCTCCCAACTAGCGGGAGGGCCTTTTGGGGCCAACGTCCTGACTTTC. Full variable domain (rest looked up from reference TRBV5-1 and TRBJ2-6): KAGVTQTPRYLIKTRGQQVTLSCSPISGHRSVSWYQQTPGQGLQFLFEYFSETQRNKGNFPGRFSGRQFSNSRSEMNVSTLELGDSALYLCASSSQLAGGPFGANVLTFGAGSRLTVL.

This clone was seen once. The V and J genes are TRBV5-1 and TRBJ2-3; 8 nucleotides agree with TRBD1. Germline V gene sequence: CDR1 SGHRS, CDR2 YFSETQ. This CDR3 contains 16 residues. The V gene end was trimmed by 4 bases and the J gene end by 3 bases; junction bases not matched to a gene: 10. The DNA for the CDR3 is TGCGCCAGCAGCAAAATAGACAGGGGCGTAACAGATACGCAGTATTTT. Its translation is CASSKIDRGVTDTQYF.

The rearrangement links TRBV6-4 to TRBJ2-7; D may match TRBD1 or TRBD2 (6 bases each). The germline gives CDR1 MRHNA, CDR2 SNTAGT. The CDR3 extends over 15 amino acids. Between the trimmed V and J ends, which lost 5 bases and 5 bases, there was a span of 19 bases. CDR3 in amino acids: CASSTLAGGGHEQYF. CDR3 nucleotides: TGTGCCAGCAGTACCCTAGCCGGGGGCGGCCACGAGCAGTACTTC.

The rearrangement uses TRBV5-1 and TRBJ2-7; 12 bases agree with TRBD2. V lost 6 bases to trimming and J lost 3 bases; unmatched junction nucleotides: 4. This CDR3 has 14 residues. CDR1 and CDR2 from the germline V gene are SGHRS and YFSETQ. The CDR3 DNA follows: TGCGCCAGCACCTGGACTAGCGGGGACTACGAGCAGTACTTC. This encodes CASTWTSGDYEQYF. The full variable domain, completed using reference TRBV5-1 and TRBJ2-7, is KAGVTQTPRYLIKTRGQQVTLSCSPISGHRSVSWYQQTPGQGLQFLFEYFSETQRNKGNFPGRFSGRQFSNSRSEMNVSTLELGDSALYLCASTWTSGDYEQYFGPGTRLTVT.

The chain is built from TRBV4-2 and TRBJ2-1, with 10 bases aligning to TRBD2. Germline V CDR1 and CDR2: LGHNA, YNFKEQ. V shed 1 base and J 9 bases; nucleotides not matched to a gene: 6. CDR3 size: 15 residues. The CDR3 nucleotides read TGTGCCAGCAGCCAAGGAAGGCTAGCGGGGGCTGAGCAGTTCTTC. Translating gives CASSQGRLAGAEQFF.

The chain joins TRBV7-9 to TRBJ1-1; D gene uncertain. The CDR3 loop spans 11 amino acids. Germline V gene data show CDR1 as SEHNR and CDR2 as FQNEAQ (reference sequence). Trimming pared 6 bases from V and 2 bases from J, leaving 4 bases between. CDR3 nucleotide sequence: TGTGCCAGCAGACCAAACACTGAAGCTTTCTTT. This gives the protein CASRPNTEAFF.

DNA for the CDR3: TGTGCCAGCAGCCCTCTAGCGGGATCCAACTACGAGCAGTACTTC. Protein sequence: CASSPLAGSNYEQYF. The rearrangement links TRBV7-6 to TRBJ2-7; 9 bases map to TRBD2. The CDR3 is 15 amino acids. Germline V gives CDR1 SGHVS, CDR2 FNYEAQ. With 5 bases clipped from V and 3 bases from J, the junction kept 8 bases outside the gene matches.

This clone came up a few times. The V call is TRBV29-1, the J call TRBJ1-2; D is undetermined. The CDR3 runs to 10 residues. The V and J ends lost 4 bases and 8 bases respectively, with 8 bases between them. Germline V gene lookup returns CDR1 SQVTM and CDR2 ANQGSEA. The CDR3 spells CSVVGEGYTF. Written as DNA, the CDR3 is TGCAGCGTTGTTGGGGAAGGCTACACCTTC.